This T cell receptor (beta chain) was sequenced for a study of T cells in Graves' hyperthyroidism and ophthalmopathy. Study overall: At the time of initial diagnosis and before any treatment, peripheral blood was collected. Study findings and constraints: A model of 13 V-J features distinguished ophthalmopathy from stable hyperthyroidism. Appearing also in blood were most of the thyroid clonotypes expanded above 0.001.

This clonotype has a count of ten or more. Its specificity is unknown. No ophthalmopathy progression within 18 months constituted stable Graves' hyperthyroidism. RNA transcripts yielded amplified TCR beta CDR3 regions. Carried out on the TCR CDR3, a first-round RT-PCR used the HTBI primer set. MiXCR was run by TCRdb on the multiplex PCR reads, yielding one entry per CDR3 protein. This table holds about 570,000 distinct CDR3 sequences, less than 15% found once. The V segment lost 5 bases and the J segment 7 bases; nucleotides outside the gene matches: 9. Germline CDR1 is MDHEN and CDR2 is SYDVKM. This CDR3 region has 15 residues.

The sequence came from a woman aged 40 to 50 with Graves' hyperthyroidism. Source material: blood. The V and J genes are TRBV28 and TRBJ1-5, with TRBD1 matching 9 bases. The CDR3 sequence is CASSIIGTGTQPQHF. CDR3 bases: TGTGCCAGCAGTATTATCGGGACAGGGACGCAGCCCCAGCATTTT.